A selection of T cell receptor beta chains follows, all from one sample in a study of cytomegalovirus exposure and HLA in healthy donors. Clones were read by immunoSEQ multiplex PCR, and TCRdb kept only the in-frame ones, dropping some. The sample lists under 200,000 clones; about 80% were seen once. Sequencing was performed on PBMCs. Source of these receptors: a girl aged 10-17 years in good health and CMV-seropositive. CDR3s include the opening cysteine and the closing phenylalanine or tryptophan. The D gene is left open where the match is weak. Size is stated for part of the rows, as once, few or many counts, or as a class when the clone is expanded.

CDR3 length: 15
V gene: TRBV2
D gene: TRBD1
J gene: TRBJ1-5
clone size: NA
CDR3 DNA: TGTGCCAGCGGGCCCGGGACAGGGGGCAGTCAGCCCCAGCATTTT
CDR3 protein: CASGPGTGGSQPQHF

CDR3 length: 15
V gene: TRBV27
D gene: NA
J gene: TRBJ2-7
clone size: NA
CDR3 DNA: TGTGCCAGCAGTGGAGGGGCAGGTGTATCCTACGAGCAGTACTTC
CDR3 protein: CASSGGAGVSYEQYF

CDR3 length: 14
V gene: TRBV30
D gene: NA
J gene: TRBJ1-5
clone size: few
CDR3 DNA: TGTGCCTGGAGTCCTACCTCACGAGATCAGCCCCAGCATTTT
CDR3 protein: CAWSPTSRDQPQHF

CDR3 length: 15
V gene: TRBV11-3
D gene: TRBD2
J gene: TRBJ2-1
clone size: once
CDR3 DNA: TGTGCCAGCAGCTTAGTAGCGGGGGGCTACAATGAGCAGTTCTTC
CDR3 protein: CASSLVAGGYNEQFF

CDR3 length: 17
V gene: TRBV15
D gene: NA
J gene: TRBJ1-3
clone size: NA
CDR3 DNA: TGTGCCACCAGCAGTTCCGGGACATTCTCCTCTGGAAACACCATATATTTT
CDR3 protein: CATSSSGTFSSGNTIYF

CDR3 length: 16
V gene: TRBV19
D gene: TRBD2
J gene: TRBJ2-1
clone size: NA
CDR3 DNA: TGTGCCAGTAGTGTCTCACTAGCGGCTCCGGTCGATGAGCAGTTCTTC
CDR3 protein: CASSVSLAAPVDEQFF

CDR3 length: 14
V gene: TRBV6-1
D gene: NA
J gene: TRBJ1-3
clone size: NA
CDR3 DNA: TGTGCCAGCAGTGAGAACAGGGTTGGAAACACCATATATTTT
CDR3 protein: CASSENRVGNTIYF

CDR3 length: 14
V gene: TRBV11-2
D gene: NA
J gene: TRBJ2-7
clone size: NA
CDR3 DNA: TGTGCCAGCAGCCCCTCGTCCTCGGGTATCGAGCAGTACTTC
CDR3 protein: CASSPSSSGIEQYF

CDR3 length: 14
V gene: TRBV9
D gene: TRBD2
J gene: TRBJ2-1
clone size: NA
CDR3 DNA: TGTGCCAGCAGCGTGGGACTAGCAAACAATGAGCAGTTCTTC
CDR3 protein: CASSVGLANNEQFF

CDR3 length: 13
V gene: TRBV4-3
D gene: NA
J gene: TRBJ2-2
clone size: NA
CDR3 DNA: TGCGCCAGCAGCCAAAGGAGTCCCGGGGAGCTGTTTTTT
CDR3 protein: CASSQRSPGELFF

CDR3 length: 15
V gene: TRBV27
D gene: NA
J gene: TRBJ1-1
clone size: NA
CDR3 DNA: TGTGCCAGCAGTTTTCTTCAGGATTTGGGCACTGAAGCTTTCTTT
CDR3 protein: CASSFLQDLGTEAFF

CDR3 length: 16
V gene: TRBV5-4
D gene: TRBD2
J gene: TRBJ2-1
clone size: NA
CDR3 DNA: TGTGCCAGCAGCGAGGGACTAGCGGGAGTCTACAATGAGCAGTTCTTC
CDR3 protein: CASSEGLAGVYNEQFF

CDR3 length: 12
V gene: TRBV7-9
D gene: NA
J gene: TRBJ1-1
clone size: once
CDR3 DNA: TGTTCCAGCAGCCCCCTGGCTCCTGAAGCTTTCTTT
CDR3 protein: CSSSPLAPEAFF

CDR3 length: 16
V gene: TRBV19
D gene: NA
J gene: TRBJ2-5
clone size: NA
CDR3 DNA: TGTGCCAGTAGTACCCCGGGAGACCTTCAGGGAGAGACCCAGTACTTC
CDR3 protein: CASSTPGDLQGETQYF

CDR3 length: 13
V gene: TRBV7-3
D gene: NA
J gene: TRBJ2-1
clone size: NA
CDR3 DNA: TGTGCCAGCAGCTTACAGAATTACAATGAGCAGTTCTTC
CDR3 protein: CASSLQNYNEQFF

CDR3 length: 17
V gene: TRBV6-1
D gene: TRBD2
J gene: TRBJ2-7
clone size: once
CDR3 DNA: TGTGCCAGCAGTGTATCGGGACTAGCGGGGCAGTCCTACGAGCAGTACTTC
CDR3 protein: CASSVSGLAGQSYEQYF

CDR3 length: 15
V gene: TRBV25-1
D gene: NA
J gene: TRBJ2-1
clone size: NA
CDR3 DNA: TGTGCCAGCAGTGTTAAGGGGGACATTCACAATGAGCAGTTCTTC
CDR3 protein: CASSVKGDIHNEQFF

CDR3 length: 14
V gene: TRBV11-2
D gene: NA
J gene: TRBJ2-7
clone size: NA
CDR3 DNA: TGTGCCAGCAGCTTGGGGGACTTCGCCTACGAGCAGTACTTC
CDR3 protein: CASSLGDFAYEQYF

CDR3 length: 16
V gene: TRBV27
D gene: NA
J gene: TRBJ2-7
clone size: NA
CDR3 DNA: TGTGCCAGCAGTTTTCAGGGGCCGCGTGGCTCCTACGAGCAGTACTTC
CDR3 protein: CASSFQGPRGSYEQYF

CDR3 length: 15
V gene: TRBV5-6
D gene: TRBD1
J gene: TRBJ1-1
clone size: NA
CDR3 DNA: TGTGCCAGCAGCTTGGTTCAGGGGGCTCACACTGAAGCTTTCTTT
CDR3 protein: CASSLVQGAHTEAFF

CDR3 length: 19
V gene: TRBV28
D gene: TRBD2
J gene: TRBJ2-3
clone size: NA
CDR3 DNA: TGTGCCAGCAGTTTGTCTCTGACTAGCGGGAGAGGGTTGGGAGATACGCAGTATTTT
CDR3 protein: CASSLSLTSGRGLGDTQYF

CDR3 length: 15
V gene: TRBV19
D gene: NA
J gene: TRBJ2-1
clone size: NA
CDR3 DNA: TGTGCCAGTAGTATCGAGGGCCCCACCTACAATGAGCAGTTCTTC
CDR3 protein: CASSIEGPTYNEQFF

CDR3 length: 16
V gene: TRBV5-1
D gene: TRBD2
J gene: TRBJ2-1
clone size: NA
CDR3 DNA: TGCGCCAGCAGCCGGAAGACTAGCGGGGCCTACAATGAGCAGTTCTTC
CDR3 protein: CASSRKTSGAYNEQFF

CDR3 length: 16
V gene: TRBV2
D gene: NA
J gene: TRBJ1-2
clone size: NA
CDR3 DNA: TGTGCCAGCAATAAAATAAAAGGGGCCTCCGGGAGGGGCTACACCTTC
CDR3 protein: CASNKIKGASGRGYTF

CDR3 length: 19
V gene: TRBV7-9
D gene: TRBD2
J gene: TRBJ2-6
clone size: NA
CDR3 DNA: TGTTCCAGCAGCACCATTACTAGCGGGCTCAGCTCTGGGGCCAACGTCCTGACTTTC
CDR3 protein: CSSSTITSGLSSGANVLTF

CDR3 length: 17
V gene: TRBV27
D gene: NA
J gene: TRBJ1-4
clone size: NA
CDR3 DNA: TGTGCCAGCAGCAGAAACCGCGTAGGGGTTTCCAATGAAAAACTGTTTTTT
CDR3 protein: CASSRNRVGVSNEKLFF

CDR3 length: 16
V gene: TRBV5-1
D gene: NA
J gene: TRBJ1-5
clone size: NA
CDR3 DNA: TGCGCCAGCAGCTTGGAACCAGGAGGGAGCAATCAGCCCCAGCATTTT
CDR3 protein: CASSLEPGGSNQPQHF

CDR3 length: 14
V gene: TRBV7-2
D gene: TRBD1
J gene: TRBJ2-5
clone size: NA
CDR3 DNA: TGTGCCAGCAGCCCCCAGGGGGACAAGGGGACCCAGTACTTC
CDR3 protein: CASSPQGDKGTQYF

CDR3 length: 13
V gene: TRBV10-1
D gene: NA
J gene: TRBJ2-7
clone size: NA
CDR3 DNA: TGCGCCAGCAGTGACAGTCCTGCCTACGAGCAGTACTTC
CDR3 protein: CASSDSPAYEQYF

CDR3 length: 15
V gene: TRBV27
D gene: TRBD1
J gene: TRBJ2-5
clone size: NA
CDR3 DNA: TGTGCCAGCAGCCGACAGGGGGCCAGCTGGGAGACCCAGTACTTC
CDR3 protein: CASSRQGASWETQYF

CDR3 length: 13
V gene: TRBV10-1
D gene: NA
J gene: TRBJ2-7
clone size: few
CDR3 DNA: TGCGCCAGCAGTGAGTATCCGGGTTACGAGCAGTACTTC
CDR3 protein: CASSEYPGYEQYF

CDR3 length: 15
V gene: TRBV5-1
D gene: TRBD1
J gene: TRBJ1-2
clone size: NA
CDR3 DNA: TGCGCCAGCAGCCCACGGACAGGGTATGACTATGGCTACACCTTC
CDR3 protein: CASSPRTGYDYGYTF

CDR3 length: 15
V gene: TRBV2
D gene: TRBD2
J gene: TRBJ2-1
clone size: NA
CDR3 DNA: TGTGCCAGCAGCGCCGGGACTAGCGCCAACAATGAGCAGTTCTTC
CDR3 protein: CASSAGTSANNEQFF

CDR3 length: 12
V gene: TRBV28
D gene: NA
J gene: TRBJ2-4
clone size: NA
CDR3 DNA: TGTGCCAGCAGTTTAAGTGAAGGGGCCCAGTACTTC
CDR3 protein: CASSLSEGAQYF

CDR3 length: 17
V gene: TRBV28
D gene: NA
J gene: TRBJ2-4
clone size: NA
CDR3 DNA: TGTGCCAGCAGTTTGGGTTTCCGGACTGTAGCCAAAAACATTCAGTACTTC
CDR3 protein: CASSLGFRTVAKNIQYF